This T cell receptor beta chain was sequenced in a study of identical twins. TCRdb reanalysed the 5' RACE reads using MiXCR and keeps one entry per CDR3 protein. The table has under 800,000 distinct CDR3 sequences, 21% seen once. This clonotype was seen repeatedly, ten times or more. The donor group consisted entirely of healthy Caucasians. Germline CDR1 LNHDA, CDR2 SQIVND (reference sequence). This CDR3 spans 14 amino acids. V shed 6 bases, J shed 4 bases, and the junction held 8 bases outside the gene matches. The data were also submitted as part of a second study, on T cells expressing NK-cell markers. That source reports: In sorted CD3+CD56+NKG2C+, CD3+CD56+NKG2C- and CD3+CD56-NKG2C+ T cells, TCR beta repertoires were obtained. About six of the donors carried dominant NKG2C+ clonotypes that took up about 1.0-7.5% of their CD8+ T cells. HCMV specificity of the expanded NKG2C+ T cell clones was not established.

The receptor comes from a woman in her late teens or twenties in good health. This chain joins TRBV19 and TRBJ1-2; TRBD1 matches at 7 bases. The sequenced material came from PBMCs. CDR3 amino acids: CASRLYRGPYGYTF. The CDR3 nucleotides read TGTGCCAGTAGACTGTACAGGGGACCCTATGGCTACACCTTC.